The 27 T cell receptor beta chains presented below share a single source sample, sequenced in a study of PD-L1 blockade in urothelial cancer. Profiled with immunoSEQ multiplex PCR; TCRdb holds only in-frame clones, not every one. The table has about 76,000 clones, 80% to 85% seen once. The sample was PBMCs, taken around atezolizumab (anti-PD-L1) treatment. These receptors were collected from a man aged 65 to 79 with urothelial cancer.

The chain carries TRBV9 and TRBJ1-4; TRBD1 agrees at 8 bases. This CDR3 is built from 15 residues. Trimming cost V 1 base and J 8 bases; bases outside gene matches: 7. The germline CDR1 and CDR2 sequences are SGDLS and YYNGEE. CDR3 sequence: CASSVSQGAREKLFF. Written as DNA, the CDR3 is TGTGCCAGCAGCGTAAGTCAGGGGGCTAGGGAAAAACTGTTTTTT.

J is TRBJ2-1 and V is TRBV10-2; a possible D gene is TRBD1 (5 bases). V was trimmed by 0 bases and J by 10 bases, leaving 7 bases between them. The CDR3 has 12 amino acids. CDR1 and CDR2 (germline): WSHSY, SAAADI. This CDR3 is CASSESSGEQFF. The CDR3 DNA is TGCGCCAGCAGTGAGTCCTCAGGGGAGCAGTTCTTC.

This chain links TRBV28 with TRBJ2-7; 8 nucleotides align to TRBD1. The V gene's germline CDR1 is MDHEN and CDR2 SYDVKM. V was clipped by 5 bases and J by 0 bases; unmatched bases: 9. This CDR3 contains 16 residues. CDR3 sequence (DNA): TGTGCCAGCAGTAAGGGGACAGGATGGGGCTCCTACGAGCAGTACTTC. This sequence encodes CASSKGTGWGSYEQYF. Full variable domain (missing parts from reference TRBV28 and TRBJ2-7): DVKVTQSSRYLVKRTGEKVFLECVQDMDHENMFWYRQDPGLGLRLIYFSYDVKMKEKGDIPEGYSVSREKKERFSLILESASTNQTSMYLCASSKGTGWGSYEQYFGPGTRLTVT.

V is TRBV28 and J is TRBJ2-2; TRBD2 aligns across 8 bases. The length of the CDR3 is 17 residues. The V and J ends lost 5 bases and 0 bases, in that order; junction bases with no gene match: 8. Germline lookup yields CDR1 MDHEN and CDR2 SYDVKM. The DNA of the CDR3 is TGTGCCAGCAGTGCGGTAGAACTAGCGGCGAACACCGGGGAGCTGTTTTTT. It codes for CASSAVELAANTGELFF. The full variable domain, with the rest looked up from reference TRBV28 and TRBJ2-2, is DVKVTQSSRYLVKRTGEKVFLECVQDMDHENMFWYRQDPGLGLRLIYFSYDVKMKEKGDIPEGYSVSREKKERFSLILESASTNQTSMYLCASSAVELAANTGELFFGEGSRLTVL.

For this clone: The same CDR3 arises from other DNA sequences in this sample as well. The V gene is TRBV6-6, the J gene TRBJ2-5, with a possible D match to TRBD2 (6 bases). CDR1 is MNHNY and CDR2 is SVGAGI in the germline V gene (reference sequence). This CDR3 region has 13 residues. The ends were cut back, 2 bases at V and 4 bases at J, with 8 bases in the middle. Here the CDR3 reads CASSYGGGETQYF. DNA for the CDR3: TGTGCCAGCAGTTACGGGGGAGGAGAGACCCAGTACTTC.

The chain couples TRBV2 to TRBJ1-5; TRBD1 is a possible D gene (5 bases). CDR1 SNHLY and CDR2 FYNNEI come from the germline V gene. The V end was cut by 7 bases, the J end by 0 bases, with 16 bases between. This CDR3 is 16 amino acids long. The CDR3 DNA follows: TGTGCCAGCAAGGGCACAGGCGATTATAGCAATCAGCCCCAGCATTTT. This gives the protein CASKGTGDYSNQPQHF.

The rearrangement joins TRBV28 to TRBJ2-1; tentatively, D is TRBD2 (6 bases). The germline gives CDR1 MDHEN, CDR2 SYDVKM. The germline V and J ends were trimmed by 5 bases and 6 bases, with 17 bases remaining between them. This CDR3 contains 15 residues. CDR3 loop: CASSPPGLPLNEQFF. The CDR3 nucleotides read TGTGCCAGCAGTCCCCCGGGACTCCCCCTCAATGAGCAGTTCTTC.

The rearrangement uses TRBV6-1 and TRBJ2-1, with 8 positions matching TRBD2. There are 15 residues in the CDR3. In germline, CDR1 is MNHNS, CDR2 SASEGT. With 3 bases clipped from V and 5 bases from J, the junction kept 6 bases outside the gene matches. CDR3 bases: TGTGCCAGCAGTGAGGGGACTAGTCCAAACAATGAGCAGTTCTTC. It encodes CASSEGTSPNNEQFF.

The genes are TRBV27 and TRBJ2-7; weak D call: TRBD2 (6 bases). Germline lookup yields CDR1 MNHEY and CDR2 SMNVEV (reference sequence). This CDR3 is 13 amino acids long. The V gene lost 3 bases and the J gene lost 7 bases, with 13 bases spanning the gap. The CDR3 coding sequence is TGTGCCAGCAGTTTTCGGGCGGGGTGGGAGCAGTACTTC. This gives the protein CASSFRAGWEQYF.

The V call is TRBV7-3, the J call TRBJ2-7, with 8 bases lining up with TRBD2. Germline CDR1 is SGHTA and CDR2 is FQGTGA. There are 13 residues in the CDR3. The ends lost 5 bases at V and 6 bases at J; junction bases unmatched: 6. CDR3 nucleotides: TGTGCCAGCAGCCTAGGACTAGCAGGCGAGCAGTACTTC. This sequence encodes CASSLGLAGEQYF.

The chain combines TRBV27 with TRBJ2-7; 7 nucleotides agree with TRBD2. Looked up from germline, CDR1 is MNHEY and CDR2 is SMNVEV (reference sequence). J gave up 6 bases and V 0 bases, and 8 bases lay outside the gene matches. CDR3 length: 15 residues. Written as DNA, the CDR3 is TGTGCCAGCAGTTTATCGCGGGGAGGGCCTTCCGAGCAGTACTTC. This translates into CASSLSRGGPSEQYF.

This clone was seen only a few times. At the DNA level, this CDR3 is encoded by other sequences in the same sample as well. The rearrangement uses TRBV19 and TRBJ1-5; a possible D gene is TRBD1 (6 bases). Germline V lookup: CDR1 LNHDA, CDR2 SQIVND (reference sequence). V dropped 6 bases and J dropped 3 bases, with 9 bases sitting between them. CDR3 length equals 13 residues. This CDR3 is CASSGQFNQPQHF. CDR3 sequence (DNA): TGTGCCAGTAGCGGACAGTTCAATCAGCCCCAGCATTTT.

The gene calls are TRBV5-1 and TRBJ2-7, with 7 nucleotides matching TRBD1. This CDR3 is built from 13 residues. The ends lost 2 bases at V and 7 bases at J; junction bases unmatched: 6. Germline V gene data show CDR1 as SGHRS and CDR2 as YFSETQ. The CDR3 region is CASSLQGLEEQYF. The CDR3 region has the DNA TGCGCCAGCAGCTTACAGGGGTTGGAAGAGCAGTACTTC.

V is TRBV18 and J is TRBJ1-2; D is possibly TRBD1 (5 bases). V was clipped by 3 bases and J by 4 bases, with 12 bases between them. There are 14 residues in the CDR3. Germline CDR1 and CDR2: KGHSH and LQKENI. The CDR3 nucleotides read TGTGCCAGCTCACCCGCGACAGTTGGCTATGGCTACACCTTC. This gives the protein CASSPATVGYGYTF.

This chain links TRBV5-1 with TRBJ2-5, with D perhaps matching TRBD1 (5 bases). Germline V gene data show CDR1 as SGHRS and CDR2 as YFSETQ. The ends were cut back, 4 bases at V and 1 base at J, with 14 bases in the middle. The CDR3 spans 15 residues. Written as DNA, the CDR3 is TGCGCCAGCAGCCCACCCCAGGGCTTCCAAGAGACCCAGTACTTC. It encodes CASSPPQGFQETQYF.

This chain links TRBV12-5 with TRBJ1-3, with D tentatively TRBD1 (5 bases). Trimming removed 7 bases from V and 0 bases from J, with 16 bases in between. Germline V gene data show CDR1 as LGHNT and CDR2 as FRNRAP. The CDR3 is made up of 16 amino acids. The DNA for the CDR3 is TGTGCTAGTGCCCTTGGCGGAACAGGCTCTGGAAACACCATATATTTT. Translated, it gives CASALGGTGSGNTIYF.

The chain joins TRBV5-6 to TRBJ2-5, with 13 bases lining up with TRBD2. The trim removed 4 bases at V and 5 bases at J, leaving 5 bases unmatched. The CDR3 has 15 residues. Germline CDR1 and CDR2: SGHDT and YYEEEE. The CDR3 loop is CASSLKLAGGETQYF. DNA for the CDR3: TGTGCCAGCAGCCTGAAACTAGCGGGAGGGGAGACCCAGTACTTC.

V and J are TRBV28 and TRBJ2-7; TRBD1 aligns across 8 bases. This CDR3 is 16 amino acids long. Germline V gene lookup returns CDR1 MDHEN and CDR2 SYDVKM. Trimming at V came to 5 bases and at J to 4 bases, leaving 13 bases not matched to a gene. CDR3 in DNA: TGTGCCAGCAGTGAAACTAGACAGGGGTTAAAGTACGAGCAGTACTTC. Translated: CASSETRQGLKYEQYF.

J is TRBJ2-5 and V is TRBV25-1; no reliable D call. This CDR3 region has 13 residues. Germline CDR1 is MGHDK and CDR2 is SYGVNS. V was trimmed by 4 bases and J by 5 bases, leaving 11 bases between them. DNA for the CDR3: TGTGCCAGCAGTGGACAAGGAATGGAGACCCAGTACTTC. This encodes CASSGQGMETQYF.

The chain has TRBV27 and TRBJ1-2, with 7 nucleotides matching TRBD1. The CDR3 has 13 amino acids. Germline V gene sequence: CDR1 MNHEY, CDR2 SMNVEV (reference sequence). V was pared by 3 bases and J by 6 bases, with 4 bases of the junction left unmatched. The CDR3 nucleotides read TGTGCCAGCAGTTTGGAGGGGGCACATGGCTACACCTTC. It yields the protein CASSLEGAHGYTF.

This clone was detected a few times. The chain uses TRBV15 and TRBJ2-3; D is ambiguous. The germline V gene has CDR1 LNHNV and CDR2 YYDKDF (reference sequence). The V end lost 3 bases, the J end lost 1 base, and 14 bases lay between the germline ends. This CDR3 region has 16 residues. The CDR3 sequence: CATSRVFPTGTDTQYF. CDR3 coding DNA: TGTGCCACCAGCAGGGTTTTTCCCACTGGCACAGATACGCAGTATTTT.

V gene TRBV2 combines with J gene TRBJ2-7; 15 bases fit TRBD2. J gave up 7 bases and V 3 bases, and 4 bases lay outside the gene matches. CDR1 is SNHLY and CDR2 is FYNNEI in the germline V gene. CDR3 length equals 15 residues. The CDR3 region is CASSDRTSGRGEQYF. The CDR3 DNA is TGTGCCAGCAGTGATCGGACTAGCGGGAGGGGAGAGCAGTACTTC.

The DNA of the CDR3 is TGTGCCACCGGGCCAGGGTACGGCACAGATACGCAGTATTTT. Its protein is CATGPGYGTDTQYF. This sequence joins TRBV7-9 and TRBJ2-3; TRBD1 might be the D (5 bases). The CDR3 is 14 residues long. Germline V gives CDR1 SEHNR, CDR2 FQNEAQ (reference sequence). V was shortened by 10 bases and J by 1 base, with 15 bases between the two germline ends. The full variable domain, with the rest looked up from reference TRBV7-9 and TRBJ2-3, is DTGVSQNPRHKITKRGQNVTFRCDPISEHNRLYWYRQTLGQGPEFLTYFQNEAQLEKSRLLSDRFSAERPKGSFSTLEIQRTEQGDSAMYLCATGPGYGTDTQYFGPGTRLTVL.

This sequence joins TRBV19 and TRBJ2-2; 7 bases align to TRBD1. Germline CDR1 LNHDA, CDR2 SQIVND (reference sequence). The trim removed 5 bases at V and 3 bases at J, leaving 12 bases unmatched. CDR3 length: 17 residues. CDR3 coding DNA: TGTGCCAGTAGTGCCCGACAGGGTTGGGGTGACACCGGGGAGCTGTTTTTT. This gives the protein CASSARQGWGDTGELFF.

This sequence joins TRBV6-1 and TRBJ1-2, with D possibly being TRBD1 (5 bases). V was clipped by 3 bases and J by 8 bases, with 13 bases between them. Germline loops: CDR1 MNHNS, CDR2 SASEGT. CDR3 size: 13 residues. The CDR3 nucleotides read TGTGCCAGCAGTGATCGGGGGGGTTACGGCTACACCTTC. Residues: CASSDRGGYGYTF.

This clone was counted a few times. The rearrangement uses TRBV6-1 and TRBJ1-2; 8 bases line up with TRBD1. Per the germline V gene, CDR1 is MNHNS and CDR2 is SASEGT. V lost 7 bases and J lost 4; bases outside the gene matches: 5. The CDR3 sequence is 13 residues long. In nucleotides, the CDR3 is TGTGCCAGCATCAGAGACAGGGGCTATGGCTACACCTTC. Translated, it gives CASIRDRGYGYTF.

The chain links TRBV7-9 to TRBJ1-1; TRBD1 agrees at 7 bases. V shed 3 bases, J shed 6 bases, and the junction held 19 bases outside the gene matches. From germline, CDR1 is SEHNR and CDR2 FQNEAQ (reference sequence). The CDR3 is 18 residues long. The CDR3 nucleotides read TGTGCCAGCAGCTTTAACTCTATGACAGGGCCGCTCGGAGCTGAAGCTTTCTTT. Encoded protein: CASSFNSMTGPLGAEAFF.